These 12 T cell receptor beta chains were sequenced from one sample in a study of tumor-infiltrating lymphocytes in primary liver carcinoma. Co-extracted RNA and DNA came from about 20-30 mg of unsorted bulk tissue. Starting material of 450 to 500 ng total RNA yielded TCR beta cDNA via a constant-region primer. A slightly modified ARM-PCR protocol with three nested multiplex PCR rounds produced these TCR beta libraries. PCR rounds one and two used TRBV1-TRBV30 forward primers with a C-beta reverse primer for around 11 cycles each. TCRdb called the multiplex PCR reads again in MiXCR, with one record for every CDR3 protein. The profile shows approximately 92,000 distinct CDR3 sequences, 68% of them singletons. The sequenced sample consisted of tumor-adjacent normal liver tissue. The source of these receptors is a man aged 40-49 years with primary liver carcinoma and hepatitis B virus infection.

In the case of this clonotype: The CDR3 carries no conserved terminal phenylalanine or tryptophan, so it likely arises from a read error. The chain combines TRBV12-3 or TRBV12-4 with TRBJ1-4; D remains unclear. CDR3 size: 16 residues. The V end was cut by 5 bases, the J end by 8 bases, with 21 bases between. The chain's CDR3 is CASSPPDPGSHEKLFL. The CDR3 DNA reads as TGTGCCAGCAGTCCCCCCGATCCCGGTTCGCACGAAAAACTGTTTCTT.

Comment on this clonotype: The CDR3 does not close with the conserved phenylalanine or tryptophan, likely indicating a read error. V gene TRBV4-1 combines with J gene TRBJ2-3; D possibly corresponds to TRBD2 (6 bases). The germline gives CDR1 MGHRA, CDR2 YSYEKL. CDR3 length: 16 amino acids. In DNA, the CDR3 is TGTGCCAGCAGCCAAGAGCTCGGATCTCCGCGGGATATGCAGTATTTG. Translated, it gives CASSQELGSPRDMQYL.

Note on this clonotype: The germline gene is not matched at one end of the junction; a read error may be the cause. CDR3 in DNA: TGTGCCAGCAATTACGTCCGGGGACCCTACGAGCAGTACTTC. This encodes CASNYVRGPYEQYF. The chain joins TRBV6-5 to TRBJ2-7; D could derive from TRBD1 or TRBD2 (5 bases each). The CDR3 spans 14 residues. Germline V lookup: CDR1 MNHEY, CDR2 SVGAGI.

This clonotype has only a few counts. The chain has TRBV30 and TRBJ2-2, with a weak D call TRBD2 (5 bases). The CDR3 spans 14 residues. CDR1 is GTSNPN, CDR2 SVGIG, per germline (reference sequence). V was clipped by 3 bases and J by 4 bases, with 12 bases between them. In nucleotides, the CDR3 is TGTGCCTGGAGGATTGTCGCGGGCACCGGGGAGCTGTTTTTT. As protein: CAWRIVAGTGELFF.

In regard to this clonotype: One junction end does not reproduce the germline sequence, and a read error may be involved. The chain couples TRBV4-1 to TRBJ2-7; D gene unclear. The CDR3 is 14 amino acids. CDR1 is MGHRA, CDR2 YSYEKL, per germline. The CDR3 loop reads CASNLTVSSYEQYF. The DNA for the CDR3 is TGCGCCAGCAACCTCACAGTGAGCTCCTATGAGCAGTACTTC.

This clonotype was detected ten times or more. A clone one base away is much larger, so this may be a read error. The chain is built from TRBV11-2 and TRBJ1-3; a possible D gene is TRBD1 (5 bases). CDR1 and CDR2 from the germline V gene are SGHAT and FQNNGV. There are 15 residues in the CDR3. The CDR3 region is CASSLTGNSGNTMYF. The CDR3 region has the DNA TGTGCCAGCAGCCTCACAGGAAACTCTGGAAACACCATGTATTTT.

Remarks on this clonotype: Because the CDR3 is missing its conserved closing phenylalanine or tryptophan, this is likely a read error. The rearrangement uses TRBV6-5 and TRBJ2-1, with 9 positions matching TRBD2. The V gene end was trimmed by 9 bases and the J gene end by 5 bases; junction bases not matched to a gene: 11. This CDR3 region has 15 residues. The germline V gene encodes CDR1 MNHEY and CDR2 SVGAGI. CDR3 bases: TGTGCCAGTAGCCGTAGCGGGAGAGAGGACAATGAGCAGTTCCTC. The encoded protein is CASSRSGREDNEQFL.

Concerning this clonotype: Its ends do not fully match the called genes, so a read error is possible. The CDR3 region has the DNA TGTGTCAGCAGACTAGGTCAATCTCTGGGCGGGCAGTTCTTC. It yields the protein CVSRLGQSLGGQFF. The chain joins TRBV12-3 or TRBV12-4 to TRBJ2-1; D perhaps matches TRBD2 (6 bases). The CDR3 loop spans 14 amino acids.

For this clonotype: The junction shows a germline mismatch at one end, possibly a read error. CDR3 bases: TGTGCTAGCAGCTCCAATCGAAATGAAAAAGTGTTTTTT. This encodes CASSSNRNEKVFF. The V gene is TRBV7-7, the J gene TRBJ1-4; the D is unclear. The CDR3 totals 13 residues. Germline assignment: CDR1 SSHAT and CDR2 FNYEAQ (reference sequence). Using reference TRBV7-7 and TRBJ1-4 for the parts outside the CDR3, the full variable domain is GAGVSQSPRYKVTKRGQDVTLRCDPISSHATLYWYQQALGQGPEFLTYFNYEAQPDKSGLPSDRFSAERPEGSISTLTIQRTEQRDSAMYRCASSSNRNEKVFFGSGTQLSVL.

Comment on this clonotype: One end of the junction fails to match germline, which may point to a read error. The V gene is TRBV12-3 or TRBV12-4, the J gene TRBJ2-7, with 9 positions matching TRBD1. The CDR3 loop spans 14 amino acids. CDR3 nucleotide sequence: TGTGACAGCAGCACGGGACAGGGAACCCACGAGCAATACTTC. Its protein product is CDSSTGQGTHEQYF.

This clonotype was counted once. V usage is TRBV11-2 and J usage is TRBJ2-1, with D uncertain. Per the germline V gene, CDR1 is SGHAT and CDR2 is FQNNGV. The ends were cut back, 5 bases at V and 2 bases at J, with 16 bases in the middle. This CDR3 spans 16 amino acids. The CDR3: CASSPPSWSTYNEQFF. The CDR3, as DNA: TGTGCCAGCAGCCCCCCGTCCTGGAGCACCTACAATGAGCAGTTCTTC. The whole variable domain, remainder taken from reference TRBV11-2 and TRBJ2-1, is EAGVAQSPRYKIIEKRQSVAFWCNPISGHATLYWYQQILGQGPKLLIQFQNNGVVDDSQLPKDRFSAERLKGVDSTLKIQPAKLEDSAVYLCASSPPSWSTYNEQFFGPGTRLTVL.

This clonotype was seen many times. The chain recombines TRBV29-1 with TRBJ2-2, with 7 bases lining up with TRBD1. This CDR3 comprises 13 residues. Germline CDR1 is SQVTM and CDR2 is ANQGSEA. With 7 bases clipped from V and 2 bases from J, the junction kept 4 bases outside the gene matches. CDR3 nucleotides: TGCAGCGCCGGGACAGTCAACACCGGGGAGCTGTTTTTT. Translation gives CSAGTVNTGELFF.